These T cell receptor beta chains were read from a single sample in a study of blood T cell repertoires in COVID-19. Clones were sequenced by immunoSEQ multiplex PCR, and TCRdb holds only the in-frame ones, with some missing. The sample records approximately 210,000 clones, 65% to 80% being singletons. The sample taken for sequencing was PBMCs or T cells enriched from blood (not recorded which). The receptors come from a woman aged 50 to 60 with acute COVID-19. Both conserved end residues are part of each CDR3. Each record gives: CDR3 length, J gene, clone size, D gene, V gene, CDR3 protein, CDR3 DNA. D genes are given only for firm matches. Expanded clones get a size class; other rows say once, few or many, or leave the size out.

CDR3 length: 11
J gene: TRBJ2-3
clone size: .
D gene: .
V gene: TRBV7-3
CDR3 protein: CASSFGDTQYF
CDR3 DNA: TGTGCCAGCAGCTTCGGGGATACGCAGTATTTT

CDR3 length: 14
J gene: TRBJ1-3
clone size: .
D gene: .
V gene: TRBV5-6
CDR3 protein: CASRVLSSGNTIYF
CDR3 DNA: TGTGCCAGCAGAGTGCTAAGCTCTGGAAACACCATATATTTT

CDR3 length: 13
J gene: TRBJ1-2
clone size: .
D gene: TRBD1
V gene: TRBV18
CDR3 protein: CASLGQEDYGYTF
CDR3 DNA: TGTGCCAGCTTGGGACAGGAGGATTATGGCTACACCTTC

CDR3 length: 12
J gene: TRBJ1-2
clone size: .
D gene: TRBD1
V gene: TRBV28
CDR3 protein: CASSRTGYGYTF
CDR3 DNA: TGTGCCAGCAGTCGGACAGGCTATGGCTACACCTTC

CDR3 length: 13
J gene: TRBJ1-3
clone size: .
D gene: .
V gene: TRBV19
CDR3 protein: CASKRDSGNTIYF
CDR3 DNA: TGTGCCAGTAAACGGGATTCAGGAAACACCATATATTTT

CDR3 length: 16
J gene: TRBJ1-3
clone size: .
D gene: TRBD1
V gene: TRBV4-3
CDR3 protein: CASSQDQTGGFNTIYF
CDR3 DNA: TGCGCCAGCAGCCAAGATCAGACAGGGGGGTTTAACACCATATATTTT

CDR3 length: 15
J gene: TRBJ1-5
clone size: .
D gene: TRBD1
V gene: TRBV7-9
CDR3 protein: CASSDGTGGFQPQHF
CDR3 DNA: TGTGCCAGCAGCGACGGGACAGGGGGATTCCAGCCCCAGCATTTT

CDR3 length: 17
J gene: TRBJ2-3
clone size: .
D gene: .
V gene: TRBV24-1
CDR3 protein: CATSDHEGGGSTDTQYF
CDR3 DNA: TGTGCCACCAGTGATCACGAAGGGGGGGGGAGCACAGATACGCAGTATTTT

CDR3 length: 16
J gene: TRBJ1-5
clone size: .
D gene: .
V gene: TRBV6-1
CDR3 protein: CASSGRQSWGNQPQHF
CDR3 DNA: TGTGCCAGCAGTGGACGACAGTCTTGGGGCAATCAGCCCCAGCATTTT

CDR3 length: 16
J gene: TRBJ2-2
clone size: .
D gene: .
V gene: TRBV9
CDR3 protein: CASSLLAGANTGELFF
CDR3 DNA: TGTGCCAGCAGCCTTTTGGCGGGGGCCAACACCGGGGAGCTGTTTTTT

CDR3 length: 15
J gene: TRBJ2-3
clone size: .
D gene: .
V gene: TRBV5-1
CDR3 protein: CASSLGGDVSDTQYF
CDR3 DNA: TGCGCCAGCAGTCTAGGGGGGGATGTTTCAGATACGCAGTATTTT

CDR3 length: 14
J gene: TRBJ1-2
clone size: .
D gene: .
V gene: TRBV28
CDR3 protein: CASTDPGLNYGYTF
CDR3 DNA: TGTGCCAGCACGGATCCGGGACTCAACTATGGCTACACCTTC

CDR3 length: 21
J gene: TRBJ2-2
clone size: .
D gene: TRBD2
V gene: TRBV3-1/TRBV3-2
CDR3 protein: CASSQDYSGGLSVPNTGELFF
CDR3 DNA: TGTGCCAGCAGCCAAGATTACAGCGGGGGGCTGTCTGTTCCGAACACCGGGGAGCTGTTTTTT

CDR3 length: 16
J gene: TRBJ1-2
clone size: .
D gene: TRBD1
V gene: TRBV6-6
CDR3 protein: CASSYSNTRGQGGYTF
CDR3 DNA: TGTGCCAGCAGTTACTCGAATACGAGGGGGCAAGGTGGCTACACCTTC

CDR3 length: 17
J gene: TRBJ2-1
clone size: .
D gene: TRBD2
V gene: TRBV7-3
CDR3 protein: CASSLGRAGGSYNEQFF
CDR3 DNA: TGTGCCAGCAGCTTAGGCCGCGCGGGGGGCTCCTACAATGAGCAGTTCTTC

CDR3 length: 14
J gene: TRBJ2-1
clone size: once
D gene: .
V gene: TRBV7-8
CDR3 protein: CASILRKARDEQFF
CDR3 DNA: TGTGCCAGCATCCTTCGGAAAGCCCGGGATGAGCAGTTCTTC